The 25 T cell receptor beta chains listed next were all sequenced from one sample in a study of identical twins. TCRdb ran MiXCR on the 5' RACE reads and lists one entry per CDR3 protein. Of 450,000 or so distinct CDR3 sequences listed, about 24% are singletons. The same sample was also studied in work on T cells expressing NK-cell markers.

Sequenced: CD4+ T cells sorted from blood. These TCRs come from a woman under 30 in good health.

The chain couples TRBV6-2 or TRBV6-3 to TRBJ2-1, with 12 bases that match TRBD2. Germline lookup yields CDR1 MNHEY and CDR2 SVGEGT. The CDR3 runs 19 residues. V was clipped by 2 bases and J by 6 bases; unmatched bases: 14. CDR3 region: CASSYLGLAGSYGTNEQFF. For the CDR3, the DNA is TGTGCCAGCAGTTACCTCGGACTAGCGGGATCGTACGGGACCAATGAGCAGTTCTTC.

The sample holds a few counts of this clonotype. The chain couples TRBV5-1 to TRBJ1-2, with D maybe TRBD1 (6 bases). The V end lost 0 bases, the J end lost 8 bases, and 14 bases lay between the germline ends. The CDR3 is 14 residues long. CDR1 is SGHRS, CDR2 YFSETQ, per germline. Here the CDR3 DNA reads TGCGCCAGCAGCTTGGCTCCGGGGGCGAGCGGCTACACCTTC. Translation: CASSLAPGASGYTF.

The chain carries TRBV5-1 and TRBJ2-3, with a tentative D call TRBD1 (5 bases). The CDR3 runs 14 residues. CDR1 SGHRS and CDR2 YFSETQ come from the germline V gene. Trimming left V 1 base short and J 14 bases short, with 20 bases between. The CDR3 DNA reads as TGCGCCAGCAGCTTGAATTCGATTCACCAGGGCGCGTATTTT. Its translation is CASSLNSIHQGAYF. The variable domain in full, completed from reference TRBV5-1 and TRBJ2-3, reads KAGVTQTPRYLIKTRGQQVTLSCSPISGHRSVSWYQQTPGQGLQFLFEYFSETQRNKGNFPGRFSGRQFSNSRSEMNVSTLELGDSALYLCASSLNSIHQGAYFGPGTRLTVL.

This clonotype was seen at least ten times. V gene TRBV5-1 combines with J gene TRBJ1-1; D gene ambiguous. The CDR3 is 14 residues long. V gave up 0 bases and J gave up 0 bases, with 6 bases separating them. Germline V lookup: CDR1 SGHRS, CDR2 YFSETQ. The CDR3, as DNA: TGCGCCAGCAGCTTGGACAGTTTGAACACTGAAGCTTTCTTT. It specifies CASSLDSLNTEAFF.

The genes are TRBV3-1 and TRBJ2-3, with D possibly being TRBD2 (5 bases). The CDR3 is made up of 13 amino acids. CDR1 is LGHDT and CDR2 is YNNKEL in the germline V gene (reference sequence). V was cut by 4 bases and J by 7 bases, with 12 bases left in between. The CDR3 reads CASSPILGHTQYF. CDR3 nucleotide sequence: TGTGCCAGCAGCCCTATACTAGGACATACGCAGTATTTT.

This clonotype was picked up a small number of times. The chain uses TRBV20-1 and TRBJ1-4; possible D gene TRBD1, 5 bases. Trimming removed 6 bases from V and 2 bases from J, with 13 bases in between. The CDR3 contains 14 residues. Germline CDR1 is DFQATT and CDR2 is SNEGSKA (reference sequence). This CDR3 reads CSALTATTNEKLFF. CDR3 coding DNA: TGCAGTGCACTGACAGCGACGACTAATGAAAAACTGTTTTTT.

This clonotype appeared once. The V and J genes are TRBV20-1 and TRBJ2-7, with 8 bases that match TRBD2. Germline V gene lookup returns CDR1 DFQATT and CDR2 SNEGSKA (reference sequence). Losses at the gene ends were 0 bases for V and 6 bases for J; bases not matched to a gene: 7. The CDR3 loop spans 14 amino acids. The CDR3 loop is CSARDVREGREQYF. The CDR3 DNA reads TGCAGTGCTAGAGATGTCCGGGAGGGCCGCGAGCAGTACTTC.

The sample holds a few counts of this clonotype. The V call is TRBV10-3, the J call TRBJ1-5, with TRBD1 as a possible D gene (5 bases). CDR1 is ENHRY and CDR2 is SYGVKD in the germline V gene. This CDR3 has 13 amino acids. Deletions cut 5 bases from V and 5 bases from J, with 10 bases between. CDR3 amino acids: CAISRDGDQPQHF. Written as DNA, the CDR3 is TGTGCCATCAGTCGGGACGGTGATCAGCCCCAGCATTTT.

This clonotype occurred many times. The chain couples TRBV25-1 to TRBJ1-5, with 8 bases fitting TRBD1. V was pared by 2 bases and J by 7 bases, with 7 bases of the junction left unmatched. This CDR3 has 15 residues. CDR1 MGHDK and CDR2 SYGVNS come from the germline V gene. The CDR3 DNA reads TGTGCCAGCAGTGAACCCAGGGGGCGCGGGCAGCCCCAGCATTTT. Amino acids: CASSEPRGRGQPQHF.

The rearrangement links TRBV6-5 to TRBJ2-7; the D gene is possibly TRBD2 (5 bases). The CDR3 loop spans 15 amino acids. The V gene lost 2 bases and the J gene lost 5 bases, with 16 bases spanning the gap. From germline, CDR1 is MNHEY and CDR2 SVGAGI. CDR3 amino acids: CASSYPIRGKDEQYF. The CDR3 DNA reads as TGTGCCAGCAGTTACCCCATTCGGGGTAAGGACGAGCAGTACTTC.

The J gene is TRBJ2-7, the V gene TRBV29-1; no clear D. Per germline, CDR1 SQVTM and CDR2 ANQGSEA. V lost 7 bases and J 4 bases, leaving 11 bases between the germline ends. The CDR3 length is 11 residues. CDR3 sequence: CSGYVGYEQYF. For the CDR3, the DNA is TGCAGCGGTTACGTGGGATACGAGCAGTACTTC.

V gene TRBV3-1 combines with J gene TRBJ1-6; the D is unclear. CDR3 length: 15 residues. Germline CDR1 is LGHDT and CDR2 is YNNKEL (reference sequence). V was pared by 1 base and J by 5 bases, with 9 bases between. The CDR3 here is CASSQGGKNNSPLHF. The CDR3 DNA reads as TGTGCCAGCAGCCAAGGCGGCAAGAATAATTCACCCCTCCACTTT.

This clonotype came up a few times. The rearrangement uses TRBV20-1 and TRBJ2-1; possibly TRBD2 for D (6 bases). Trimming stripped 1 base from V and 5 bases from J, with 12 bases between. The CDR3 runs 14 residues. Germline V gives CDR1 DFQATT, CDR2 SNEGSKA (reference sequence). CDR3 in amino acids: CSARVHGRNNEQFF. The CDR3 DNA sequence: TGCAGTGCTAGAGTTCACGGGAGAAACAATGAGCAGTTCTTC.

V gene TRBV12-3 or TRBV12-4 combines with J gene TRBJ1-1; no clear D gene. This CDR3 is built from 11 residues. V was pared by 4 bases and J by 8 bases, with 8 bases between. CDR3 in DNA: TGTGCCAGCAGTTACCACAGAGAAGCTTTCTTT. This codes for CASSYHREAFF.

This clonotype was seen just once. The CDR3 nucleotides are TGCGCCAGCGCTGGGGCGGGGGGCCCCTACGAGCAGTACTTC. Translating it yields CASAGAGGPYEQYF. The genes are TRBV5-1 and TRBJ2-7; 8 bases align to TRBD2. The CDR3 is 14 residues long. The V gene end was trimmed by 7 bases and the J gene end by 2 bases; junction bases not matched to a gene: 8. Germline V gives CDR1 SGHRS, CDR2 YFSETQ.

This clonotype was detected only a few times. This chain joins TRBV20-1 and TRBJ1-2, with no clear D. V lost 4 bases to trimming and J lost 4 bases, with 13 bases between them. Germline CDR1 and CDR2: DFQATT and SNEGSKA (reference sequence). This CDR3 is 13 amino acids long. This CDR3 is CSAKREGFYGYTF. The CDR3 DNA reads TGCAGTGCTAAAAGGGAAGGATTCTATGGCTACACCTTC.

This rearrangement joins TRBV5-1 to TRBJ1-5; tentative D call: TRBD1 (5 bases). There are 15 residues in the CDR3. Germline assignment: CDR1 SGHRS and CDR2 YFSETQ. Trimming removed 4 bases from V and 2 bases from J, with 13 bases in between. Written as DNA, the CDR3 is TGCGCCAGCAGCCCGGAGGCGGGGGGCAATCAGCCCCAGCATTTT. Its protein is CASSPEAGGNQPQHF. Supplemented by reference TRBV5-1 and TRBJ1-5, the full variable domain reads KAGVTQTPRYLIKTRGQQVTLSCSPISGHRSVSWYQQTPGQGLQFLFEYFSETQRNKGNFPGRFSGRQFSNSRSEMNVSTLELGDSALYLCASSPEAGGNQPQHFGDGTRLSIL.

This clonotype was seen a few times. The gene calls are TRBV7-6 and TRBJ2-3; perhaps D is TRBD1 or TRBD2 (5 bases each). CDR1 is SGHVS, CDR2 FNYEAQ, per germline. Trimming left V 6 bases short and J 2 bases short, with 12 bases between. CDR3 length: 14 amino acids. The CDR3 coding sequence is TGTGCCAGCAGTGCATCGGGGACCACAGATACGCAGTATTTT. Translating it yields CASSASGTTDTQYF.

The sample holds many counts of this clonotype. The gene calls are TRBV12-3 or TRBV12-4 and TRBJ1-3; no reliable D call. The CDR3 totals 13 residues. The ends were cut back, 6 bases at V and 0 bases at J, with 6 bases in the middle. CDR3 sequence reads: CASSPSSGNTIYF. The CDR3 nucleotides are TGTGCCAGCAGCCCTTCCTCTGGAAACACCATATATTTT.

V gene TRBV27 combines with J gene TRBJ2-7; 10 bases match TRBD2. V trimming: 5 bases; J trimming: 2 bases; junction bases outside the gene matches: 3. Germline values: CDR1 MNHEY, CDR2 SMNVEV (reference sequence). The CDR3 covers 14 residues. CDR3 sequence reads: CASSATSGAYEQYF. The CDR3 nucleotides are TGTGCCAGCAGTGCTACTAGCGGGGCCTACGAGCAGTACTTC.

This clonotype was detected only a few times. The V and J genes are TRBV5-1 and TRBJ2-3, with D tentatively TRBD2 (5 bases). The CDR3 contains 14 residues. V lost 4 bases to trimming and J lost 0 bases, with 9 bases between them. Germline-derived CDR1 and CDR2 are SGHRS and YFSETQ. The CDR3 region is CASSLGISTDTQYF. The CDR3, as DNA: TGCGCCAGCAGCCTCGGGATTAGCACAGATACGCAGTATTTT. Complete variable domain (other parts from reference TRBV5-1 and TRBJ2-3): KAGVTQTPRYLIKTRGQQVTLSCSPISGHRSVSWYQQTPGQGLQFLFEYFSETQRNKGNFPGRFSGRQFSNSRSEMNVSTLELGDSALYLCASSLGISTDTQYFGPGTRLTVL.

This clonotype was seen a handful of times. The chain links TRBV12-3 or TRBV12-4 to TRBJ2-1, with 14 bases lining up with TRBD2. Losses at the gene ends were 6 bases for V and 10 bases for J; bases not matched to a gene: 11. The length of the CDR3 is 16 residues. The CDR3 coding sequence is TGTGCCAGCAGCAGGATGGGACTAGCGGGAGTCGGAGAGCAGTTCTTC. Amino acids: CASSRMGLAGVGEQFF.

This clonotype has a handful of counts. J is TRBJ1-2 and V is TRBV5-6; TRBD1 agrees at 9 bases. Looked up from germline, CDR1 is SGHDT and CDR2 is YYEEEE. The V segment lost 4 bases and the J segment 2 bases; nucleotides outside the gene matches: 12. CDR3 length: 17 amino acids. The CDR3 here is CASSPLRTGGENYGYTF. Written as DNA, the CDR3 is TGTGCCAGCAGCCCCCTGCGAACAGGGGGCGAAAACTATGGCTACACCTTC.

CDR3 nucleotides: TGCAGTGCTACGGGGCACACCGGGGAGCTGTTTTTT. It translates to CSATGHTGELFF. The chain has TRBV20-1 and TRBJ2-2; the D call may be TRBD1 or TRBD2 (5 bases each). The CDR3 runs to 12 residues. Germline CDR1 and CDR2: DFQATT and SNEGSKA (reference sequence). V lost 4 bases, J lost 3 bases, and 6 bases lay in between.

This clonotype was detected a few times. The rearrangement uses TRBV5-1 and TRBJ2-1; tentatively, D is TRBD1 (6 bases). Germline-derived CDR1 and CDR2 are SGHRS and YFSETQ. This CDR3 comprises 15 residues. The V end lost 5 bases, the J end lost 0 bases, and 12 bases lay between the germline ends. The CDR3 protein is CASRAQGSSYNEQFF. In DNA, the CDR3 is TGCGCCAGCAGGGCGCAGGGGAGCTCCTACAATGAGCAGTTCTTC.